These 30 T cell receptor beta chains originate from one sample sequenced in a study of regulatory T cells in long-lasting Graves disease. This sample's time point: newly diagnosed GD, antithyroid drugs for less than 3 months. PBMC RNA served as the TCR library source. Combining iRepertoire HTBI primers with Arm-PCR of CDR3 regions, the authors built TCR beta libraries. One entry per CDR3 protein results from TCRdb running MiXCR on the multiplex PCR reads. The table lists under 400,000 distinct CDR3 sequences, around 15% of them singletons. A further study also used this sample, focusing on T cells in Graves' hyperthyroidism and ophthalmopathy.

The source was peripheral blood mononuclear cells (PBMCs), collected at new diagnosis, from a patient treated with antithyroid drugs. These receptors were taken from a man in his forties with Graves disease.

This clonotype has a handful of counts. This rearrangement joins TRBV5-6 to TRBJ2-5, with 14 nucleotides matching TRBD2. The CDR3 covers 16 residues. J lost 5 bases, V lost 4 bases, and 7 bases had no gene match. Germline V gene lookup returns CDR1 SGHDT and CDR2 YYEEEE. CDR3 coding DNA: TGTGCCAGCAGCCCAAGGACTAGCGGGGGGCCGGAGACCCAGTACTTC. Protein product: CASSPRTSGGPETQYF.

This clonotype came up many times. The CDR3 protein is CASTPWDGRYEQYF. The DNA for the CDR3 is TGTGCCAGCACCCCCTGGGACGGCCGCTACGAGCAGTACTTC. The J gene is TRBJ2-7, the V gene TRBV6-1; D is tentatively TRBD1 or TRBD2 (5 bases each). This CDR3 comprises 14 residues. Germline assignment: CDR1 MNHNS and CDR2 SASEGT. The V end lost 7 bases, the J end lost 3 bases, and 16 bases lay between the germline ends.

This clonotype was seen repeatedly, ten times or more. The V call is TRBV18, the J call TRBJ1-5; D is undetermined. The CDR3 is 13 amino acids. The V gene's germline CDR1 is KGHSH and CDR2 LQKENI. Deletions cut 5 bases from V and 3 bases from J, with 8 bases between. The chain's CDR3 is CASSGLNNQPQHF. CDR3 bases: TGTGCCAGCTCAGGGCTAAACAATCAGCCCCAGCATTTT.

The J gene is TRBJ2-1, the V gene TRBV15, with TRBD2 as a possible D gene (5 bases). Trimming took off 0 bases at V and 9 bases at J, with 12 bases between the two ends. Germline lookup yields CDR1 LNHNV and CDR2 YYDKDF (reference sequence). The CDR3 length is 14 residues. The CDR3 loop is CATSRDLEAVEQFF. The CDR3 nucleotides are TGTGCCACCAGCAGAGACTTGGAAGCGGTTGAGCAGTTCTTC. The variable domain in full, with the rest retrieved from reference TRBV15 and TRBJ2-1, is DAMVIQNPRYQVTQFGKPVTLSCSQTLNHNVMYWYQQKSSQAPKLLFHYYDKDFNNEADTPDNFQSRRPNTSFCFLDIRSPGLGDTAMYLCATSRDLEAVEQFFGPGTRLTVL.

The genes are TRBV18 and TRBJ2-5; possibly TRBD1 for D (5 bases). The CDR3 is 16 residues long. Per germline, CDR1 KGHSH and CDR2 LQKENI. The germline V and J ends were trimmed by 5 bases and 7 bases, with 23 bases remaining between them. CDR3 amino acids: CASSGPSRQRAGTQYF. The CDR3 bases are TGTGCCAGCTCAGGGCCTTCCCGACAGCGCGCAGGGACCCAGTACTTC. Together with reference TRBV18 and TRBJ2-5, the CDR3 gives the full variable domain: NAGVMQNPRHLVRRRGQEARLRCSPMKGHSHVYWYRQLPEEGLKFMVYLQKENIIDESGMPKERFSAEFPKEGPSILRIQQVVRGDSAAYFCASSGPSRQRAGTQYFGPGTRLLVL.

This clonotype was observed a handful of times. The chain combines TRBV7-3 with TRBJ2-2; D might be TRBD2 (6 bases). Germline V gene lookup returns CDR1 SGHTA and CDR2 FQGTGA. This CDR3 has 15 amino acids. Trimming left V 6 bases short and J 7 bases short, with 18 bases between. The CDR3 here is CASSRRGGSDGELFF. The CDR3 bases are TGTGCCAGCAGTCGACGAGGAGGGTCTGACGGGGAGCTGTTTTTT.

This clonotype was observed at least ten times. The chain uses TRBV11-1 and TRBJ2-5; D not certain. With 4 bases removed from V and 2 bases from J, the gap between germline ends came to 11 bases. This CDR3 is built from 14 residues. Germline assignment: CDR1 SGHAT and CDR2 FQDESV (reference sequence). CDR3 DNA: TGTGCCAGCAGCTGGAGCCTTGAACAAGAGACCCAGTACTTC. Translated: CASSWSLEQETQYF.

This clonotype was counted many times. The chain combines TRBV3-1 with TRBJ1-1; 9 bases agree with TRBD1. V shed 2 bases, J shed 7 bases, and the junction held 5 bases outside the gene matches. The CDR3 is 14 amino acids. Germline V gene data show CDR1 as LGHDT and CDR2 as YNNKEL (reference sequence). In nucleotides, the CDR3 is TGTGCCAGCAGCCAAAGACAGGGGGGCAGTGAAGCTTTCTTT. Protein: CASSQRQGGSEAFF.

This clonotype was observed many times. The rearrangement links TRBV5-1 to TRBJ2-3, with D unresolved. The ends were cut back, 5 bases at V and 0 bases at J, with 10 bases in the middle. The CDR3 loop spans 14 amino acids. The germline CDR1 and CDR2 sequences are SGHRS and YFSETQ. The CDR3 DNA sequence: TGCGCCAGCAGGGTCGACACTAGCACAGATACGCAGTATTTT. Amino acids: CASRVDTSTDTQYF.

In this sample, this clonotype turned up a few times. V is TRBV4-1 and J is TRBJ2-7; 8 nucleotides agree with TRBD2. The CDR3 sequence is 17 residues long. After removal of 0 bases from V and 3 bases from J, the junction contained 10 bases not matched to a gene. Germline values: CDR1 MGHRA, CDR2 YSYEKL. The chain's CDR3 is CASSQEDERGTFYEQYF. For the CDR3, the DNA is TGCGCCAGCAGCCAAGAAGATGAGCGGGGGACCTTCTACGAGCAGTACTTC.

This rearrangement joins TRBV10-3 to TRBJ2-1; 11 nucleotides line up with TRBD2. Germline values: CDR1 ENHRY, CDR2 SYGVKD. V trimming: 4 bases; J trimming: 7 bases; junction bases outside the gene matches: 3. The CDR3 is made up of 14 amino acids. The CDR3 region is CAISGLAGLNEQFF. DNA of the CDR3: TGTGCCATCAGTGGACTAGCGGGGTTAAATGAGCAGTTCTTC.

In this sample, this clonotype turned up a few times. The rearrangement links TRBV6-9 to TRBJ1-5; D is possibly TRBD1 (6 bases). This CDR3 region has 15 residues. From germline, CDR1 is MNHGY and CDR2 SVAAGI. Trimming removed 1 base from V and 2 bases from J, with 9 bases in between. The CDR3 bases are TGTGCCAGCAGTTATTTTCCAGGGGGCAATCAGCCCCAGCATTTT. It is translated as CASSYFPGGNQPQHF.

This clonotype was recorded a few times. V gene TRBV12-3 or TRBV12-4 combines with J gene TRBJ1-2; 12 bases map to TRBD1. This CDR3 spans 14 amino acids. The J segment lost 6 bases and the V segment lost 7 bases, leaving 6 bases of the junction unmatched. The CDR3 nucleotides read TGTGCCAGCATCCGCGGGACAGGGGGCGATGGCTACACCTTC. Protein sequence: CASIRGTGGDGYTF.

This clonotype was counted many times. The chain couples TRBV19 to TRBJ2-3; D remains unclear. This CDR3 spans 14 amino acids. V lost 2 bases and J lost 2, with 8 bases in between. CDR1 is LNHDA and CDR2 is SQIVND in the germline V gene (reference sequence). CDR3: CASSISPYTDTQYF. The CDR3 region has the DNA TGTGCCAGTAGTATAAGCCCCTACACAGATACGCAGTATTTT.

This clonotype was seen ten or more times. This chain connects TRBV7-4 to TRBJ2-7; a weak D match, TRBD1 (6 bases). CDR3 size: 14 residues. Germline V gives CDR1 SGHVT, CDR2 SQSDAQ. The V end was cut by 1 base, the J end by 3 bases, with 10 bases between. The DNA of the CDR3 is TGTGCCAGCAGCTTAGTGGGACATCACTACGAGCAGTACTTC. This sequence encodes CASSLVGHHYEQYF.

This clonotype occurred a few times. The CDR3: CASSFPDSPRQPQHF. The CDR3 nucleotides read TGTGCCAGCAGTTTTCCGGATTCCCCGAGACAGCCCCAGCATTTT. V gene TRBV28 combines with J gene TRBJ1-5; D ambiguous. Trimming cost V 3 bases and J 7 bases, with 16 bases left between them. The germline CDR1 and CDR2 sequences are MDHEN and SYDVKM. The CDR3 covers 15 residues.

The gene calls are TRBV5-1 and TRBJ1-2, with TRBD1 matching over 7 bases. The ends lost 0 bases at V and 4 bases at J; junction bases unmatched: 6. The germline CDR1 and CDR2 sequences are SGHRS and YFSETQ. The CDR3 has 15 amino acids. The CDR3 loop is CASSLESGQIYGYTF. CDR3 nucleotides: TGCGCCAGCAGCTTGGAATCGGGACAGATCTATGGCTACACCTTC. Looking up the rest from reference TRBV5-1 and TRBJ1-2 gives the full variable domain: KAGVTQTPRYLIKTRGQQVTLSCSPISGHRSVSWYQQTPGQGLQFLFEYFSETQRNKGNFPGRFSGRQFSNSRSEMNVSTLELGDSALYLCASSLESGQIYGYTFGSGTRLTVV.

At least ten counts were recorded for this clonotype. The V call is TRBV12-3 or TRBV12-4, the J call TRBJ2-1; D remains unclear. The CDR3 has 13 amino acids. The V end lost 8 bases, the J end lost 4 bases, and 12 bases lay between the germline ends. This CDR3 is CASGQPGYNEQFF. CDR3 bases: TGTGCCAGCGGGCAGCCTGGGTACAATGAGCAGTTCTTC.

This clonotype was counted between two and nine times. The chain joins TRBV20-1 to TRBJ2-7; D is ambiguous. Germline V gene data show CDR1 as DFQATT and CDR2 as SNEGSKA (reference sequence). V dropped 0 bases and J dropped 2 bases, with 11 bases sitting between them. The CDR3 sequence is 14 residues long. Here the CDR3 DNA reads TGCAGTGCTAGAGACAGCAGAAACCCCTACGAGCAGTACTTC. As protein: CSARDSRNPYEQYF.

Ten or more counts support this clonotype. The rearrangement links TRBV18 to TRBJ2-3; 8 nucleotides agree with TRBD2. This CDR3 region has 14 residues. Germline loops: CDR1 KGHSH, CDR2 LQKENI. With 6 bases clipped from V and 6 bases from J, the junction kept 8 bases outside the gene matches. The DNA of the CDR3 is TGTGCCAGCTCGCCCCCGGGACTAGGCGATACGCAGTATTTT. Protein: CASSPPGLGDTQYF.

The chain uses TRBV11-2 and TRBJ2-7; 8 bases match TRBD1. Germline V lookup: CDR1 SGHAT, CDR2 FQNNGV. The CDR3 has 12 residues. The V gene end was trimmed by 5 bases and the J gene end by 13 bases; junction bases not matched to a gene: 10. CDR3 protein: CASSLGQDKRYF. For the CDR3, the DNA is TGTGCCAGCAGCCTGGGACAGGACAAAAGATACTTC.

The chain employs TRBV5-6 and TRBJ1-3; D perhaps matches TRBD1 (5 bases). CDR1 and CDR2 from the germline V gene are SGHDT and YYEEEE. CDR3 length equals 13 residues. V was trimmed by 1 base and J by 4 bases, leaving 6 bases between them. DNA for the CDR3: TGTGCCAGCAGCTTGTACAGGGGAAACACCATATATTTT. It codes for CASSLYRGNTIYF. Full variable domain (remainder filled in from reference TRBV5-6 and TRBJ1-3): DAGVTQSPTHLIKTRGQQVTLRCSPKSGHDTVSWYQQALGQGPQFIFQYYEEEERQRGNFPDRFSGHQFPNYSSELNVNALLLGDSALYLCASSLYRGNTIYFGEGSWLTVV.

About this clonotype: It may be a read error: a sequence one base away is much more abundant. V usage is TRBV11-3 and J usage is TRBJ2-7; 10 positions match TRBD1. The trim removed 5 bases at V and 3 bases at J, leaving 4 bases unmatched. The germline V gene encodes CDR1 SGHNT and CDR2 YENEEA. The length of the CDR3 is 14 residues. CDR3 region: CASSMGQGIYEQYF. The CDR3 DNA is TGTGCCAGCAGCATGGGACAGGGGATCTACGAGCAGTACTTC.

This chain connects TRBV28 to TRBJ1-1; D unresolved. The CDR3 runs 15 residues. Germline values: CDR1 MDHEN, CDR2 SYDVKM. Trimming cost V 3 bases and J 2 bases, with 13 bases left between them. This chain's CDR3 is CASSFVGQSNTEAFF. The CDR3 nucleotides are TGTGCCAGCAGTTTCGTCGGCCAGAGCAACACTGAAGCTTTCTTT.

Ten or more counts support this clonotype. The genes are TRBV3-1 and TRBJ2-1; 7 nucleotides align to TRBD1. Germline CDR1 is LGHDT and CDR2 is YNNKEL (reference sequence). V shed 6 bases and J 4 bases; nucleotides not matched to a gene: 9. CDR3 length: 15 amino acids. CDR3 coding DNA: TGTGCCAGCAGTCACTCCGGGACAGTTTACAATGAGCAGTTCTTC. Protein: CASSHSGTVYNEQFF.

This clonotype appeared a few times. The rearrangement uses TRBV5-4 and TRBJ2-1; 9 bases fit TRBD1. CDR3 length: 17 amino acids. The junction had 8 bases not matched to a gene; V was cut back by 4 bases and J by 0 bases. Germline V gives CDR1 SGHNT, CDR2 YYREEE (reference sequence). CDR3 sequence reads: CASSRGQGLSSYNEQFF. The CDR3 DNA sequence: TGTGCCAGCAGCCGGGGACAGGGATTAAGCTCCTACAATGAGCAGTTCTTC.

This clonotype was seen repeatedly, ten times or more. The chain uses TRBV6-9 and TRBJ1-6; possible D gene TRBD1, 5 bases. The length of the CDR3 is 16 residues. The V end lost 3 bases, the J end lost 10 bases, and 19 bases lay between the germline ends. CDR1 MNHGY and CDR2 SVAAGI come from the germline V gene. The CDR3 spells CASSYTTGRGGSPLHF. As DNA, the CDR3 is TGTGCCAGCAGTTACACGACGGGGCGGGGGGGATCACCCCTCCACTTT.

A few counts support this clonotype. One base away lies a much larger clone, so this may be a sequencing read error. In nucleotides, the CDR3 is TGTGCCAGCAGCTTAAGGGCCACAGGATACTACTACAATGAGCAGTTCTTC. It translates to CASSLRATGYYYNEQFF. The chain is built from TRBV11-3 and TRBJ2-1; a weak D match, TRBD1 (5 bases). The CDR3 is 17 amino acids. Germline values: CDR1 SGHNT, CDR2 YENEEA. The germline V and J ends were trimmed by 2 bases and 3 bases, with 17 bases remaining between them.

The chain joins TRBV7-3 to TRBJ2-1; D is ambiguous. Deletions cut 5 bases from V and 0 bases from J, with 11 bases between. The CDR3 contains 15 residues. Germline lookup yields CDR1 SGHTA and CDR2 FQGTGA. This chain's CDR3 is CASSPNTGSYNEQFF. The CDR3 coding sequence is TGTGCCAGCAGCCCAAACACCGGCTCCTACAATGAGCAGTTCTTC.

This clonotype has ten or more counts. The V call is TRBV5-1, the J call TRBJ2-3; D is ambiguous. Germline V lookup: CDR1 SGHRS, CDR2 YFSETQ. V dropped 1 base and J dropped 5 bases, with 14 bases sitting between them. This CDR3 comprises 15 residues. Here the CDR3 reads CASSLPVPAGDTQYF. The CDR3 nucleotides are TGCGCCAGCAGCTTGCCTGTCCCTGCAGGAGATACGCAGTATTTT.